These 19 T cell receptor beta chains came from one sample sequenced in a study of neurological immune-mediated disorders. TCRdb independently ran MiXCR on the 5' RACE reads; one entry per CDR3 protein. The profile shows 25,000 to 35,000 distinct CDR3 sequences, 15% of them singletons. Material for sequencing was PBMCs. The receptors shown here come from a man between 65 and 85 years old in good health.

This clonotype was detected ten times or more. This rearrangement joins TRBV7-2 to TRBJ1-2; 7 bases fit TRBD1. The germline V gene encodes CDR1 SGHTA and CDR2 FQGNSA. The CDR3 covers 14 residues. J was trimmed by 3 bases and V by 5 bases; bases with no gene match: 6. Written as DNA, the CDR3 is TGTGCCAGCAGCGATCCCGGGACAGACTATGGCTACACCTTC. It codes for CASSDPGTDYGYTF.

This clonotype was observed at least ten times. This CDR3 reads CASSSSGDRETQYF. In DNA form, the CDR3 reads TGTGCCAGCAGCTCGTCGGGGGACAGGGAGACCCAGTACTTC. The chain recombines TRBV7-6 with TRBJ2-5; 8 bases agree with TRBD1. V trimming: 4 bases; J trimming: 5 bases; junction bases outside the gene matches: 6. CDR3 size: 14 residues. From germline, CDR1 is SGHVS and CDR2 FNYEAQ.

This clonotype occurred many times. The V call is TRBV12-3 or TRBV12-4, the J call TRBJ2-1; D is unresolved. V lost 2 bases to trimming and J lost 7 bases, with 6 bases between them. There are 12 residues in the CDR3. In nucleotides, the CDR3 is TGTGCCAGCAGTTTAACGGTGAATGAGCAGTTCTTC. Translated: CASSLTVNEQFF.

This clonotype was picked up many times. The V and J genes are TRBV12-3 or TRBV12-4 and TRBJ2-1; D is unresolved. The CDR3 loop spans 13 amino acids. Trimming took off 8 bases at V and 5 bases at J, with 13 bases between the two ends. In DNA form, the CDR3 reads TGTGCCAGCGAATCGAGAGGCCACAATGAGCAGTTCTTC. Amino acid sequence: CASESRGHNEQFF.

This clonotype was observed at least ten times. The chain employs TRBV20-1 and TRBJ1-2, with D perhaps TRBD1 (5 bases). CDR3 length equals 14 residues. Germline loops: CDR1 DFQATT, CDR2 SNEGSKA (reference sequence). The V and J ends lost 1 base and 0 bases respectively, with 9 bases between them. CDR3 sequence: CSARVPGANYGYTF. The CDR3 DNA reads TGCAGTGCTAGAGTTCCGGGGGCTAACTATGGCTACACCTTC.

This clonotype has at least ten counts. The chain couples TRBV10-3 to TRBJ1-1, with 7 bases aligning to TRBD1. The CDR3 consists of 17 residues. The V gene end was trimmed by 6 bases and the J gene end by 0 bases; junction bases not matched to a gene: 13. Germline values: CDR1 ENHRY, CDR2 SYGVKD. The CDR3 is CAISASTGTEMNTEAFF. The CDR3 DNA sequence: TGTGCCATCAGCGCTAGCACCGGGACAGAGATGAACACTGAAGCTTTCTTT.

There are many counts of this clonotype. V is TRBV7-2 and J is TRBJ1-2, with D possibly TRBD1 on 5 matching bases. CDR3 length equals 15 residues. V was shortened by 4 bases and J by 5 bases, with 17 bases between the two germline ends. Germline lookup yields CDR1 SGHTA and CDR2 FQGNSA. This CDR3 is CASSSYRGELYGYTF. The DNA of the CDR3 is TGTGCCAGCAGCTCCTACAGAGGGGAGCTTTATGGCTACACCTTC. The full variable domain, completed using reference TRBV7-2 and TRBJ1-2, is GAGVSQSPSNKVTEKGKDVELRCDPISGHTALYWYRQSLGQGLEFLIYFQGNSAPDKSGLPSDRFSAERTGGSVSTLTIQRTQQEDSAVYLCASSSYRGELYGYTFGSGTRLTVV.

This clonotype was found many times. This chain connects TRBV6-2 or TRBV6-3 to TRBJ2-3; TRBD1 matches at 7 bases. The V segment lost 3 bases and the J segment 4 bases; nucleotides outside the gene matches: 10. Looked up from germline, CDR1 is MNHEY and CDR2 is SVGEGT. CDR3 length: 16 residues. The CDR3 loop is CASSYRDSLSADTQYF. The CDR3 DNA reads as TGTGCCAGCAGTTATCGGGACAGTCTTTCAGCAGATACGCAGTATTTT.

The chain has TRBV7-3 and TRBJ2-2; D is perhaps TRBD1 (5 bases). CDR3 size: 14 residues. V lost 1 base and J lost 6, with 9 bases in between. Germline V gives CDR1 SGHTA, CDR2 FQGTGA. CDR3 amino acids: CASSLSQGSGELFF. The CDR3 bases are TGTGCCAGCAGCTTAAGCCAGGGCTCCGGGGAGCTGTTTTTT.

This clonotype was detected many times. The CDR3 nucleotides read TGCGCCAGCAGCTTAAGGGGACAAGGAGGGAATTCACCCCTCCACTTT. As protein: CASSLRGQGGNSPLHF. The V and J genes are TRBV5-1 and TRBJ1-6, with D possibly TRBD1 on 6 matching bases. This CDR3 is 16 amino acids long. Germline V gene data show CDR1 as SGHRS and CDR2 as YFSETQ. V gave up 2 bases and J gave up 7 bases, with 16 bases separating them.

Many counts were recorded for this clonotype. The V gene is TRBV7-9, the J gene TRBJ1-5; no definite D call. Germline CDR1 SEHNR, CDR2 FQNEAQ (reference sequence). The CDR3 loop spans 14 amino acids. Trimming stripped 5 bases from V and 2 bases from J, with 10 bases between. The CDR3 is CASSPRAGNQPQHF. DNA for the CDR3: TGTGCCAGCAGCCCTAGAGCGGGCAATCAGCCCCAGCATTTT.

This clonotype came up many times. This chain uses TRBV28 with TRBJ2-1; D may be TRBD1 or TRBD2 (5 bases each). Trimming removed 3 bases at V and 6 bases at J, with 9 bases between. Germline values: CDR1 MDHEN, CDR2 SYDVKM. The CDR3 extends over 13 amino acids. CDR3 in amino acids: CASSLAGTNEQFF. As DNA, the CDR3 is TGTGCCAGCAGTTTGGCAGGGACCAATGAGCAGTTCTTC.

By share, this clonotype counts as medium-sized. This rearrangement joins TRBV27 to TRBJ2-4; a weak D match, TRBD2 (7 bases). Trimming stripped 5 bases from V and 6 bases from J, with 14 bases between. CDR3 length: 14 residues. The V gene's germline CDR1 is MNHEY and CDR2 SMNVEV (reference sequence). The DNA of the CDR3 is TGTGCCAGCAGTCAACAGGGAGGGATAAACATTCAGTACTTC. Protein product: CASSQQGGINIQYF.

The sample holds many counts of this clonotype. The rearrangement joins TRBV20-1 to TRBJ1-6, with 7 bases aligning to TRBD1. This CDR3 contains 15 residues. Trimming removed 1 base from V and 3 bases from J; junction bases left unmatched: 3. The germline V gene encodes CDR1 DFQATT and CDR2 SNEGSKA (reference sequence). This chain's CDR3 is CSARAGTVYNSPLHF. In nucleotides, the CDR3 is TGCAGTGCTAGAGCCGGGACAGTCTATAATTCACCCCTCCACTTT.

This clonotype was observed many times. The J gene is TRBJ2-3, the V gene TRBV20-1, with 11 positions matching TRBD1. Germline assignment: CDR1 DFQATT and CDR2 SNEGSKA (reference sequence). V dropped 0 bases and J dropped 11; count of bases not matched to a gene: 13. The CDR3 is made up of 16 amino acids. The CDR3 DNA is TGCAGTGCTAGAGATCTACGTGGGACAGGGGGTAGAGGGCAGTATTTT. This sequence encodes CSARDLRGTGGRGQYF.

This clonotype showed up many times. The V call is TRBV6-5, the J call TRBJ2-1; 7 bases match TRBD1. This CDR3 has 11 residues. Germline lookup yields CDR1 MNHEY and CDR2 SVGAGI. V was clipped by 7 bases and J by 10 bases; unmatched bases: 4. CDR3 sequence: CASTEQGEQFF. CDR3 coding DNA: TGTGCCAGCACCGAACAGGGGGAGCAGTTCTTC.

The gene calls are TRBV5-1 and TRBJ2-1; 10 nucleotides agree with TRBD2. The CDR3 is 15 residues long. Trimming removed 0 bases from V and 7 bases from J; junction bases left unmatched: 4. Germline CDR1 reads SGHRS; CDR2 reads YFSETQ. In DNA, the CDR3 is TGCGCCAGCAGCTTGGTTTCTAGCGGGAGAAATGAGCAGTTCTTC. Translating it yields CASSLVSSGRNEQFF.

The V call is TRBV6-2 or TRBV6-3, the J call TRBJ2-7, with 8 bases that match TRBD1. This CDR3 spans 16 amino acids. Losses at the gene ends were 6 bases for V and 0 bases for J; bases not matched to a gene: 10. CDR1 and CDR2 from the germline V gene are MNHEY and SVGEGT. The CDR3, as DNA: TGTGCCAGCAGACCATCTACAGGGGGATACTCCTACGAGCAGTACTTC. It translates to CASRPSTGGYSYEQYF.

This clonotype showed up many times. The chain joins TRBV29-1 to TRBJ2-7; perhaps TRBD2 as D (6 bases). V lost 2 bases to trimming and J lost 6 bases, with 11 bases between them. The CDR3 loop spans 12 amino acids. Germline V CDR1 and CDR2: SQVTM, ANQGSEA. As DNA, the CDR3 is TGCAGCGTTGAATGGCAGGGAGGCGAGCAGTACTTC. This codes for CSVEWQGGEQYF.